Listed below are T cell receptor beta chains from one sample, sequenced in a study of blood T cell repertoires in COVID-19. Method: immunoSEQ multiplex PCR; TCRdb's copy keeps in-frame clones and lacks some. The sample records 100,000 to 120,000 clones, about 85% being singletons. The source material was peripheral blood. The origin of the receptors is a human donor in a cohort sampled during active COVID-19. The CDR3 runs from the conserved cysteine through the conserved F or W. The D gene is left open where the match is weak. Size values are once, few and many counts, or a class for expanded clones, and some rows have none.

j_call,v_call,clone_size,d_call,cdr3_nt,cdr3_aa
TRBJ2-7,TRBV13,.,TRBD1,TGTGCCAGCAGCTCTCCCCGGACAGGGGGCTTCTACGAGCAGTACTTC,CASSSPRTGGFYEQYF
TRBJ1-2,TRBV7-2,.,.,TGTGCCAGCAGCTTAGTTCGGGGGAAGGGAGGCTACACCTTC,CASSLVRGKGGYTF
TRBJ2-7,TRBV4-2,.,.,TGTGCCAGCAGTCCACGAACAGGCGGGGAATACGAGCAGTACTTC,CASSPRTGGEYEQYF
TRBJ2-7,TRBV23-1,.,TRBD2,TGCGCCAGCAGTCAATCCTTCCTAAGCGGGATCCGGACGGCTTACTTC,CASSQSFLSGIRTAYF
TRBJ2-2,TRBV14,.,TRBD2,TGTGCCAGCAGCCAAGAAGGACTAGCGGGTTACACCGGGGAGCTGTTTTTT,CASSQEGLAGYTGELFF
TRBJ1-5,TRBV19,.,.,TGTGCCAGTGCAACGGGGGTCAATCAGCCCCAGCATTTT,CASATGVNQPQHF
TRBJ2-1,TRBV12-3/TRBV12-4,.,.,TGTGCCAGCAGGCAGGGGGGCGGGCAGTTCTTC,CASRQGGGQFF
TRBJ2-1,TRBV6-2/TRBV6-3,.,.,TGTGCCAGCAGTTACTCGATGGGACTGGCCTGGGGTGAGCAGTTCTTC,CASSYSMGLAWGEQFF
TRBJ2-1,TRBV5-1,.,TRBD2,TGCGCCAGCGGGACTAGCGGGGTGTACAATGAGCAGTTCTTC,CASGTSGVYNEQFF
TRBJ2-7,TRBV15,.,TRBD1,TGTGCCACCAGCACAGGGGGACACGAGCAGTACTTC,CATSTGGHEQYF
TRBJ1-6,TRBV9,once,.,TGTGCCAGCAGCGTAGAAAGGGGGTCACCCCTCCACTTT,CASSVERGSPLHF
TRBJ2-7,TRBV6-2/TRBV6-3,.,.,TGTGCCAGCAGTACCCCAGGGGAGCAGTACTTC,CASSTPGEQYF
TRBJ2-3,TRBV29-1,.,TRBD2,TGCAGCGTGGGGGGGATACTCACAGATACGCAGTATTTT,CSVGGILTDTQYF
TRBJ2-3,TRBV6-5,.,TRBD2,TGTGCCAGCAGTAGCGGGGGGGCCGAGTCAGATACGCAGTATTTT,CASSSGGAESDTQYF
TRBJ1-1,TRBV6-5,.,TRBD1,TGTGCCAGCAGTTCAAGGACAGGGAACACTGAAGCTTTCTTT,CASSSRTGNTEAFF
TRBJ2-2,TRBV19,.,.,TGTGCCAGTAGTCCCGTCCCCGGGGAGCTGTTTTTT,CASSPVPGELFF
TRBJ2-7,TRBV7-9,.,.,TGTGCCAGCAGCCCAAGGAGAGGGGGCTACGAGCAGTACTTC,CASSPRRGGYEQYF
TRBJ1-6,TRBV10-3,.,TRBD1,TGTGCCATCAGTGCGGACAGGGGTTTTAATTCACCCCTCCACTTT,CAISADRGFNSPLHF
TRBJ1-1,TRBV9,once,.,TGTGCCAGCAGCGTAGCTACCGGCGGGAACACTGAAGCTTTCTTT,CASSVATGGNTEAFF
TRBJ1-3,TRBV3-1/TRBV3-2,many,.,TGTGCCAGCAGCCAAGAATCCCCGGGAGAGTACTCTGGAAACACCATATATTTT,CASSQESPGEYSGNTIYF
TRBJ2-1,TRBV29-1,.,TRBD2,TGCAGCGTTAGCGGGGGTTTTAATGAGCAGTTCTTC,CSVSGGFNEQFF
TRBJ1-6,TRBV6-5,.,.,TGTGCCAGCAGGCTCGACAGGCATAATTCACCCCTCCACTTT,CASRLDRHNSPLHF
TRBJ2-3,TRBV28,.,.,TGTGCCAGCAGTTTATTCTCGGACTGGTTAAAATCTAGCACAGATACGCAGTATTTT,CASSLFSDWLKSSTDTQYF
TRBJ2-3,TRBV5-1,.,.,TGCGCCAGCAGCTTGGGCGGGTCTAGCACAGATACGCAGTATTTT,CASSLGGSSTDTQYF
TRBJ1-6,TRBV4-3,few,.,TGCGCCAGCAGCCAAGGTCAGGGAGGCAAATCACCCCTCCACTTT,CASSQGQGGKSPLHF
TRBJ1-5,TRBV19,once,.,TGTGCCAGTAGTAGCCCAGTGTGGTATAGCAATCAGCCCCAGCATTTT,CASSSPVWYSNQPQHF
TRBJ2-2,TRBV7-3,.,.,TGTGCCACCAGCCCAGGGGCGAACACCGGGGAGCTGTTTTTT,CATSPGANTGELFF
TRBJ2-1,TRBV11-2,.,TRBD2,TGTGCCAGCAGCTTAGTTGGCGGGGGGTACTACAATGAGCAGTTCTTC,CASSLVGGGYYNEQFF
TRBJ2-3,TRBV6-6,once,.,TGTGCCAGCACCCCACACGGGGTCGATACGCAGTATTTT,CASTPHGVDTQYF